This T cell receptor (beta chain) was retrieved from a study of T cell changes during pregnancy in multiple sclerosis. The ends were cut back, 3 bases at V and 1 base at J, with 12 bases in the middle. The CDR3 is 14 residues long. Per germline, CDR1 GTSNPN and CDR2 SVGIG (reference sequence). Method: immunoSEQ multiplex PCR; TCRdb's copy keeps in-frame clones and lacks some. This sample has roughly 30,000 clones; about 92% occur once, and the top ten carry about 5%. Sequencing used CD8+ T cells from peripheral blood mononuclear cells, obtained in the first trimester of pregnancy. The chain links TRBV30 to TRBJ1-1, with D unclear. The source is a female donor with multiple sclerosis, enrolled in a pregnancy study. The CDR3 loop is CAWRRVFPNTEAFF. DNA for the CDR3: TGTGCCTGGAGACGGGTCTTCCCGAACACTGAAGCTTTCTTT.